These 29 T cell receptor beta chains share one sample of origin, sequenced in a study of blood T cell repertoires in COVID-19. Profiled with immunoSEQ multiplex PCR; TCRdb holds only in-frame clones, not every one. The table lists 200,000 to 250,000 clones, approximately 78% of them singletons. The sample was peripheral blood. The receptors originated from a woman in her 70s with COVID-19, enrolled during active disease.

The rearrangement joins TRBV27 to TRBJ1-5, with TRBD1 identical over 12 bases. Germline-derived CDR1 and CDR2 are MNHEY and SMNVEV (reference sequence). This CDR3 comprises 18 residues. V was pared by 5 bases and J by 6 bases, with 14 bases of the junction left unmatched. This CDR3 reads CASSPGWGQGAGGQPQHF. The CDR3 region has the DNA TGTGCCAGCAGTCCCGGCTGGGGACAGGGGGCGGGCGGTCAGCCCCAGCATTTT.

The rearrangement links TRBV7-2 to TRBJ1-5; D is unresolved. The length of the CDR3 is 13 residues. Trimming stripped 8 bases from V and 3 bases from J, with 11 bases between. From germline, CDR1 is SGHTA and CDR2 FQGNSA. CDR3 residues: CASARGYNQPQHF. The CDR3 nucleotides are TGTGCCAGCGCCAGAGGGTACAATCAGCCCCAGCATTTT.

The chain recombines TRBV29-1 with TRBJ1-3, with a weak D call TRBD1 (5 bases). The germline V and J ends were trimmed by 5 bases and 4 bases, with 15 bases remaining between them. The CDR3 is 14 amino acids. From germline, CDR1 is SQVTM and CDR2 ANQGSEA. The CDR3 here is CSVRSGQEGNTIYF. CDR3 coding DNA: TGCAGCGTTCGATCAGGGCAGGAAGGAAACACCATATATTTT. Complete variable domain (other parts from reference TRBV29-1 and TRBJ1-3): SAVISQKPSRDICQRGTSLTIQCQVDSQVTMMFWYRQQPGQSLTLIATANQGSEATYESGFVIDKFPISRPNLTFSTLTVSNMSPEDSSIYLCSVRSGQEGNTIYFGEGSWLTVV.

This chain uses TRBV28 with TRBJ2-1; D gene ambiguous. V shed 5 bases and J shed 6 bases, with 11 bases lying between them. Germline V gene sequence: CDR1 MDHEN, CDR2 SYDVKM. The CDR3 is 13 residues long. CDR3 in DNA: TGTGCCAGCAGTCCCCCCCCAGGCAATGAGCAGTTCTTC. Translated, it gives CASSPPPGNEQFF.

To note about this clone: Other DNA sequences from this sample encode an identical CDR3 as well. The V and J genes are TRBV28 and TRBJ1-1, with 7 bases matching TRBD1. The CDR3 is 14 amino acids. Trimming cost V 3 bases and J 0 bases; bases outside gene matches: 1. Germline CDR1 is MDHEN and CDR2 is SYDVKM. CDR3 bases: TGTGCCAGCAGTTTGGGACAGTTGAACACTGAAGCTTTCTTT. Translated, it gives CASSLGQLNTEAFF. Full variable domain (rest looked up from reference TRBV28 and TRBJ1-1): DVKVTQSSRYLVKRTGEKVFLECVQDMDHENMFWYRQDPGLGLRLIYFSYDVKMKEKGDIPEGYSVSREKKERFSLILESASTNQTSMYLCASSLGQLNTEAFFGQGTRLTVV.

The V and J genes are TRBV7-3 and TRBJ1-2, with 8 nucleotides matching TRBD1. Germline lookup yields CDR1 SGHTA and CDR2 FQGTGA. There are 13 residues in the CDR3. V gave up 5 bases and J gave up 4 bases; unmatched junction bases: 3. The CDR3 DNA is TGTGCCAGCAGCCCCGGACAGGGCTATGGCTACACCTTC. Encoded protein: CASSPGQGYGYTF. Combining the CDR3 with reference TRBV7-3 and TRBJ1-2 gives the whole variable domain GAGVSQTPSNKVTEKGKYVELRCDPISGHTALYWYRQSLGQGPEFLIYFQGTGAADDSGLPNDRFFAVRPEGSVSTLKIQRTERGDSAVYLCASSPGQGYGYTFGSGTRLTVV.

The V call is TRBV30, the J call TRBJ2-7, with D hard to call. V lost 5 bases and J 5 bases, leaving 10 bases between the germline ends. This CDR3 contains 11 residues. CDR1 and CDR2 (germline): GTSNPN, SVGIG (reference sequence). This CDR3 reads CAWAARDEQYF. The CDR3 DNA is TGTGCCTGGGCTGCGAGAGACGAGCAGTACTTC.

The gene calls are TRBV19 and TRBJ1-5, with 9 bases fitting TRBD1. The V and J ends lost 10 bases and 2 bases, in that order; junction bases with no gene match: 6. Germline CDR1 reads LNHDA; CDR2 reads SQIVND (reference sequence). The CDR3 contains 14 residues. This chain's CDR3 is CATSNRGRNQPQHF. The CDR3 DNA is TGTGCCACCTCGAACAGGGGGCGCAATCAGCCCCAGCATTTT.

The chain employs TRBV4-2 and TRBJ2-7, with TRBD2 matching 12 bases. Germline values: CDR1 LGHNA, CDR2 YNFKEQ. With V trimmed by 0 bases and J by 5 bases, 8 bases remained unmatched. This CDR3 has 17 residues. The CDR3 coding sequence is TGTGCCAGCAGCCAAGAGTGGACTAGCGGGATGTTAGACGAGCAGTACTTC. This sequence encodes CASSQEWTSGMLDEQYF.

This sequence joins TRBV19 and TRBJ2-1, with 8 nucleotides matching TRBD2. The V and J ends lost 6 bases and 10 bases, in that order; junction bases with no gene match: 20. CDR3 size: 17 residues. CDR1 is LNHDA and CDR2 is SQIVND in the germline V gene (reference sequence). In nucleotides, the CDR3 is TGTGCCAGTAGCGTTTCCGGCGGACTAGCAGGAAGGGGGGAGCAGTTCTTC. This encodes CASSVSGGLAGRGEQFF.

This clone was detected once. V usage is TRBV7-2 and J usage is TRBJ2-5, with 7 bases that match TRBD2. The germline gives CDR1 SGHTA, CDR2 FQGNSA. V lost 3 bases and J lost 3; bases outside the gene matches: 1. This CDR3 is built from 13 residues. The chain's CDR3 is CASSFGLEETQYF. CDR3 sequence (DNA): TGTGCCAGCAGCTTTGGACTAGAAGAGACCCAGTACTTC.

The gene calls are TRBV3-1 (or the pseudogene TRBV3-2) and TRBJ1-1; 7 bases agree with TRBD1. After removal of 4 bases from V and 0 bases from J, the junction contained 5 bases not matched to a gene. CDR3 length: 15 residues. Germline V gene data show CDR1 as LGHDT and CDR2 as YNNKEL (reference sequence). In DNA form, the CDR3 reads TGTGCCAGCAGCCCCTTGACAGGGTTGAACACTGAAGCTTTCTTT. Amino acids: CASSPLTGLNTEAFF.

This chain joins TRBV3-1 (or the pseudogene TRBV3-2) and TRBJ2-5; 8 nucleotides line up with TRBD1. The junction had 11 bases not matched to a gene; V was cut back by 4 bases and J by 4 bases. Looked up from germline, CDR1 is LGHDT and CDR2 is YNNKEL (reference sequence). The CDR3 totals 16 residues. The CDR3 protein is CASSPFLGQGGETQYF. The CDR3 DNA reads TGTGCCAGCAGCCCATTCCTTGGACAGGGTGGAGAGACCCAGTACTTC.

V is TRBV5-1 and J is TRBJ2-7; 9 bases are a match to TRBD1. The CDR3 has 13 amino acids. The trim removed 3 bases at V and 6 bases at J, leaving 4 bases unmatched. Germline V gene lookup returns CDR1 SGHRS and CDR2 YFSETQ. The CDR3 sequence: CASSYGQGSEQYF. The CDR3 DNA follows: TGCGCCAGCAGCTACGGACAGGGGAGCGAGCAGTACTTC.

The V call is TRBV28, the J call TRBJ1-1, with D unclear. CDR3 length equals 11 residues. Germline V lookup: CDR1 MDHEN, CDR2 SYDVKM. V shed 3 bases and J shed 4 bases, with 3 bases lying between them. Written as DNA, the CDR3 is TGTGCCAGCAGTTTTATCACTGAAGCTTTCTTT. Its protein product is CASSFITEAFF. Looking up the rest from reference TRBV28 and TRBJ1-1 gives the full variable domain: DVKVTQSSRYLVKRTGEKVFLECVQDMDHENMFWYRQDPGLGLRLIYFSYDVKMKEKGDIPEGYSVSREKKERFSLILESASTNQTSMYLCASSFITEAFFGQGTRLTVV.

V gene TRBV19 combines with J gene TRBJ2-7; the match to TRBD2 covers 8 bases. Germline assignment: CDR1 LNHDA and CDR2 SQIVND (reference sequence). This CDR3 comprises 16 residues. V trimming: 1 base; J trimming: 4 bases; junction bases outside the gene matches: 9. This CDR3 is CASSIGSGTGPYEQYF. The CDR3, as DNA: TGTGCCAGTAGTATAGGTAGCGGGACCGGTCCTTACGAGCAGTACTTC.

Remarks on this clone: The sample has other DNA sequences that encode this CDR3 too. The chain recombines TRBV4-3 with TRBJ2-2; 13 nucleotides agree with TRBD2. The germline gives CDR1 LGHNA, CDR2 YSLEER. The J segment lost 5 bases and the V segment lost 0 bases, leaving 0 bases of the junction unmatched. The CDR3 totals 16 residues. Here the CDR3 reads CASSQELAGGTGELFF. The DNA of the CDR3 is TGCGCCAGCAGCCAAGAACTAGCGGGGGGGACCGGGGAGCTGTTTTTT.

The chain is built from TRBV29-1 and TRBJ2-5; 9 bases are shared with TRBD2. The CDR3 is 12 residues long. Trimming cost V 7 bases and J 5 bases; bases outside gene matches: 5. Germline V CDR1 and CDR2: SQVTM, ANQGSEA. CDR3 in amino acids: CSAISGSETQYF. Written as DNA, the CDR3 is TGCAGCGCAATTAGCGGGAGTGAGACCCAGTACTTC.

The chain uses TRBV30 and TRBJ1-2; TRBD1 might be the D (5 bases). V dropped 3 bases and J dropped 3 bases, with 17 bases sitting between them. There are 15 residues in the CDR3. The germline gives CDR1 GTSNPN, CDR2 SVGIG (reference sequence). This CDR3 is CAWREFRQSDYGYTF. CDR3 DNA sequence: TGTGCCTGGAGAGAATTCCGACAGTCCGACTATGGCTACACCTTC.

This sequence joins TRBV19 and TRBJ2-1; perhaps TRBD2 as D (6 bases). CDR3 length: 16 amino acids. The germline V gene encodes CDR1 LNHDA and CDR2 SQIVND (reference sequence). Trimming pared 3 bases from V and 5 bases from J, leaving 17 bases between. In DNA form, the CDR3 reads TGTGCCAGTAGTATGATAGGGGTCGGGAGCCACAATGAGCAGTTCTTC. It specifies CASSMIGVGSHNEQFF.

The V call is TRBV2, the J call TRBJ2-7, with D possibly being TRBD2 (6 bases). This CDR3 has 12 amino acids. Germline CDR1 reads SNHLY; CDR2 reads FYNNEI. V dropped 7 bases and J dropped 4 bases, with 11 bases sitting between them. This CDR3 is CASNPGGYEQYF. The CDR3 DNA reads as TGTGCCAGCAATCCTGGGGGGTACGAGCAGTACTTC.

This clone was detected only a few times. The CDR3 coding sequence is TGTGCCAGCAGCCCATCTAGCGGGAGGGAGGGTGAGCAGTACTTC. Its translation is CASSPSSGREGEQYF. This rearrangement joins TRBV7-8 to TRBJ2-7; 12 nucleotides match TRBD2. Germline CDR1 SGHVS, CDR2 FQNEAQ. The CDR3 is 15 amino acids. V lost 5 bases and J lost 7; bases outside the gene matches: 9.

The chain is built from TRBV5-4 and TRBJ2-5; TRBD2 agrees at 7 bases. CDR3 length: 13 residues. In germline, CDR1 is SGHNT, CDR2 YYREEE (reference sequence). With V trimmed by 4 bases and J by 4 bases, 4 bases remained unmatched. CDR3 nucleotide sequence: TGTGCCAGCAGCCCGGGACTACGAGAGACCCAGTACTTC. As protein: CASSPGLRETQYF.

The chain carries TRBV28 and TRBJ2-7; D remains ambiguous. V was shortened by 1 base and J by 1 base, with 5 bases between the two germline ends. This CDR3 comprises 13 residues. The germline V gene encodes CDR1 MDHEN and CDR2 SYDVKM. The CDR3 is CASSLSSSYEQYF. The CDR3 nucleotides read TGTGCCAGCAGTTTATCGAGTTCCTACGAGCAGTACTTC.

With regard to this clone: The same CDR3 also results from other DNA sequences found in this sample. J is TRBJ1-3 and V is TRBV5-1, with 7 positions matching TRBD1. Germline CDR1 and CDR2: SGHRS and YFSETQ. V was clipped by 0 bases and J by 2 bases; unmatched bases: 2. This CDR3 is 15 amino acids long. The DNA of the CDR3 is TGCGCCAGCAGCTTGGGACAGGGACCTGGAAACACCATATATTTT. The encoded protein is CASSLGQGPGNTIYF. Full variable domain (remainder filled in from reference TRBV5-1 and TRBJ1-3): KAGVTQTPRYLIKTRGQQVTLSCSPISGHRSVSWYQQTPGQGLQFLFEYFSETQRNKGNFPGRFSGRQFSNSRSEMNVSTLELGDSALYLCASSLGQGPGNTIYFGEGSWLTVV.

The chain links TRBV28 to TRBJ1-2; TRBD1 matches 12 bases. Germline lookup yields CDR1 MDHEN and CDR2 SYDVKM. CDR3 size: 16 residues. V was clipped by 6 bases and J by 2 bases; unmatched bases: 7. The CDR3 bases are TGTGCCAGCAGGCCATTAGGGACAGGGGGCAACTATGGCTACACCTTC. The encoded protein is CASRPLGTGGNYGYTF.

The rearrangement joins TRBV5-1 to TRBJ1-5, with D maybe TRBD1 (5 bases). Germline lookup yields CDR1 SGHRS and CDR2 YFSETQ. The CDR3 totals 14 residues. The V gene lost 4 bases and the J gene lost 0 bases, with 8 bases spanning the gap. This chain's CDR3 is CASSQGDSNQPQHF. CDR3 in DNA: TGCGCCAGCAGCCAGGGCGATAGCAATCAGCCCCAGCATTTT.

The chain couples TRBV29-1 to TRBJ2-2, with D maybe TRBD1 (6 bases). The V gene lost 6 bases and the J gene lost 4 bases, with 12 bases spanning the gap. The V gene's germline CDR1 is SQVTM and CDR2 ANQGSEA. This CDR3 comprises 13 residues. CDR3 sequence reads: CSVGTGLTGELFF. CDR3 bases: TGCAGCGTGGGAACAGGGCTCACCGGGGAGCTGTTTTTT.

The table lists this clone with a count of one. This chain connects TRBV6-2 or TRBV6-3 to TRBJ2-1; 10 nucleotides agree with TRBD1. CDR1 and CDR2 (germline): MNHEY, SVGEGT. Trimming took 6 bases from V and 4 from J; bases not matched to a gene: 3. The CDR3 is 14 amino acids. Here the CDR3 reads CASSRQGAYNEQFF. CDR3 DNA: TGTGCCAGCAGCCGACAGGGGGCATACAATGAGCAGTTCTTC.